This T cell receptor beta chain was sequenced for a study of blood T cell repertoires in COVID-19. The germline gives CDR1 MNHEY, CDR2 SMNVEV (reference sequence). The CDR3 has 16 residues. V trimming: 6 bases; J trimming: 7 bases; junction bases outside the gene matches: 12. Original data processing: It was from reference gene primer amplification that nucleated cell counts were estimated. This table comes from immunoSEQ multiplex PCR, and its TCRdb copy is limited to in-frame clones, with some not included. That table furnishes V, J and clone size, whereas the DNA furnished D and trimming. Of 250,000 or so clones listed, approximately 86% are singletons. There are a few counts of this clone.

This chain joins TRBV27 and TRBJ2-7; 13 bases agree with TRBD2. What was sequenced was peripheral blood. This receptor was obtained from a man aged 80 or over with acute or convalescent COVID-19. CDR3 DNA: TGTGCCAGCAGGGCCCCCGGACTAGCGGGGGCGGGGGAGCAGTACTTC. Encoded protein: CASRAPGLAGAGEQYF.